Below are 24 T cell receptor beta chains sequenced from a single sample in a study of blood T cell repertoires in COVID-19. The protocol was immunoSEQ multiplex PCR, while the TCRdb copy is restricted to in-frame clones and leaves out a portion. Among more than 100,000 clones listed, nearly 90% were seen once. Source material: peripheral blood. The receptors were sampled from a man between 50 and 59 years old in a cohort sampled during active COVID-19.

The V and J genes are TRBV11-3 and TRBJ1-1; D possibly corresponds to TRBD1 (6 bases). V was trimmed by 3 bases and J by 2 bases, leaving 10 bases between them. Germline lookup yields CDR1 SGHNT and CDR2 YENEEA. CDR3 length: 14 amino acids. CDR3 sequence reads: CASSFRGGNTEAFF. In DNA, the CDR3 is TGTGCCAGCAGCTTCCGAGGGGGAAACACTGAAGCTTTCTTT.

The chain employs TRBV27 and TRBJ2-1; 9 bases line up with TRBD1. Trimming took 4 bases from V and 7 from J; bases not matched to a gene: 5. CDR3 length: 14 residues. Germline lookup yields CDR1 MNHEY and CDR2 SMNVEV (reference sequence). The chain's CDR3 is CASSWGQGFNEQFF. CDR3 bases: TGTGCCAGCAGTTGGGGACAGGGTTTTAATGAGCAGTTCTTC.

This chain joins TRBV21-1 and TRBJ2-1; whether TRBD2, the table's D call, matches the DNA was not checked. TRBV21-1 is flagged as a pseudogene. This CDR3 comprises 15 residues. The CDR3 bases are TGTGCCAGCAGCAAAGAGAGGACTAGCGGGTATGAGCAGTTCTTC. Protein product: CASSKERTSGYEQFF.

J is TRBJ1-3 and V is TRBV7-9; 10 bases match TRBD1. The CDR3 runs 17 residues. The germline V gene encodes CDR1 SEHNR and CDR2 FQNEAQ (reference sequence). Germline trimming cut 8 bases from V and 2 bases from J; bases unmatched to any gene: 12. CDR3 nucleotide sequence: TGTGCCAGCGGTGCAGGGACAGGGGAATCAGCTGGAAACACCATATATTTT. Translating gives CASGAGTGESAGNTIYF.

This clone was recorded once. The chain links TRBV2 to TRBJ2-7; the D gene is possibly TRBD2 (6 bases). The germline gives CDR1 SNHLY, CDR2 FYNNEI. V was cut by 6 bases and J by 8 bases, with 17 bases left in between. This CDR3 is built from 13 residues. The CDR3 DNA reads TGTGCCAGCAGGATAACGGGGGAGAACAAGCAGTACGTC. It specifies CASRITGENKQYV.

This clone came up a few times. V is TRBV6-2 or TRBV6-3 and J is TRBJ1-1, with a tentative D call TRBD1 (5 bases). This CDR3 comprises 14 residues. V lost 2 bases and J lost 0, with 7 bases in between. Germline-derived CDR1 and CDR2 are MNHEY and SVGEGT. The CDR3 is CASSYPGVNTEAFF. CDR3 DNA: TGTGCCAGCAGTTACCCGGGGGTGAACACTGAAGCTTTCTTT.

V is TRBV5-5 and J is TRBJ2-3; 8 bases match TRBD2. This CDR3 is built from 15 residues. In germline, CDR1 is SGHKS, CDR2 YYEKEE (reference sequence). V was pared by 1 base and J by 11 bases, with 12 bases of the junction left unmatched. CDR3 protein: CASSLRGGPGSRQYF. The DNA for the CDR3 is TGTGCCAGCAGCTTGCGGGGGGGACCCGGGAGTAGGCAGTATTTT.

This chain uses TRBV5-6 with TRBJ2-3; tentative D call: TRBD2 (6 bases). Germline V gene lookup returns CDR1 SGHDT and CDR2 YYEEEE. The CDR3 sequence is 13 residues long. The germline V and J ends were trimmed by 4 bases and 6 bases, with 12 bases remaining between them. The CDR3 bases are TGTGCCAGCAGCAAAACTAGCTCCGATACGCAGTATTTT. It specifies CASSKTSSDTQYF.

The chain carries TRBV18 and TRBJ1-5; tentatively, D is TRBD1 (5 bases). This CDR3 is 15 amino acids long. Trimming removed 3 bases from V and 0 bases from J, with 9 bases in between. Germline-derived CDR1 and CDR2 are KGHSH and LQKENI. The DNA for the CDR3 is TGTGCCAGCTCACCTCAACAGGATAGCAATCAGCCCCAGCATTTT. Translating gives CASSPQQDSNQPQHF. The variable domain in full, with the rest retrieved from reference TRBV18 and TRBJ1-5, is NAGVMQNPRHLVRRRGQEARLRCSPMKGHSHVYWYRQLPEEGLKFMVYLQKENIIDESGMPKERFSAEFPKEGPSILRIQQVVRGDSAAYFCASSPQQDSNQPQHFGDGTRLSIL.

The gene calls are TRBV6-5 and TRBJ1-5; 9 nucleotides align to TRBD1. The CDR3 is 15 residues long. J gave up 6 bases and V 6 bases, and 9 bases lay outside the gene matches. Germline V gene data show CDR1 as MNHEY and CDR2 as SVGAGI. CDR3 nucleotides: TGTGCCAGCAGGTCAGGGACAGGGTCAGGTCAGCCCCAGCATTTT. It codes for CASRSGTGSGQPQHF.

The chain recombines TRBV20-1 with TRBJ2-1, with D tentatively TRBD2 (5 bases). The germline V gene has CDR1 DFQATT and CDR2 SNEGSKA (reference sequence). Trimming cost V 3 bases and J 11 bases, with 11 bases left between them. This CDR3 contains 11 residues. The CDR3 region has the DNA TGCAGTGCTAGGGAGGCGAGACAGCAGTTCTTC. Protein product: CSAREARQQFF.

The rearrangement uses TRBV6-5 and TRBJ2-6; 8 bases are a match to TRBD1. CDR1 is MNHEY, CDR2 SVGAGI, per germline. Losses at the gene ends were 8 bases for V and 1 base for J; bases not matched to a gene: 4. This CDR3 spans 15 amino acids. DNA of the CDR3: TGTGCCAGCTGGCAGGGGGCATCTGGGGCCAACGTCCTGACTTTC. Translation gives CASWQGASGANVLTF.

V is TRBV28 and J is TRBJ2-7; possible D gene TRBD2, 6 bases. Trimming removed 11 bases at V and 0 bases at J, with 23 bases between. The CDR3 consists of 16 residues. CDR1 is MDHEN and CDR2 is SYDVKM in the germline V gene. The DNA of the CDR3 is TGTGCCTCCGGAGCTCCGGAGGGACTTACCTCCTACGAGCAGTACGTC. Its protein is CASGAPEGLTSYEQYV.

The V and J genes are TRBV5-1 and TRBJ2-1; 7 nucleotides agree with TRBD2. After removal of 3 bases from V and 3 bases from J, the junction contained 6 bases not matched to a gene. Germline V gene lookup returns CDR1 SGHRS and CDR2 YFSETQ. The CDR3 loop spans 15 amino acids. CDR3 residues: CASSSASGNYNEQFF. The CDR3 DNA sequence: TGCGCCAGCAGCTCCGCTAGCGGTAACTACAATGAGCAGTTCTTC.

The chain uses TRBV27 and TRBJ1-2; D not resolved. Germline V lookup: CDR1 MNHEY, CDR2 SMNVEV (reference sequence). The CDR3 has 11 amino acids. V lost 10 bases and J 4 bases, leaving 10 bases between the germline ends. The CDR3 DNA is TGTGCCACCCGAGCTTTCTATGGCTACACCTTC. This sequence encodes CATRAFYGYTF.

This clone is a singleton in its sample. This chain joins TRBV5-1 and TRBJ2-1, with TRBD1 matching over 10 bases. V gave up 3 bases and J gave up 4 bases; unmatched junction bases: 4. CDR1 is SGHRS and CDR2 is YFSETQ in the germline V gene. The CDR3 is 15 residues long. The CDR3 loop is CASSSGTGVYNEQFF. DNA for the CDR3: TGCGCCAGCAGCTCCGGGACAGGGGTTTACAATGAGCAGTTCTTC. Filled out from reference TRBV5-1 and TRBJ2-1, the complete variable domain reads KAGVTQTPRYLIKTRGQQVTLSCSPISGHRSVSWYQQTPGQGLQFLFEYFSETQRNKGNFPGRFSGRQFSNSRSEMNVSTLELGDSALYLCASSSGTGVYNEQFFGPGTRLTVL.

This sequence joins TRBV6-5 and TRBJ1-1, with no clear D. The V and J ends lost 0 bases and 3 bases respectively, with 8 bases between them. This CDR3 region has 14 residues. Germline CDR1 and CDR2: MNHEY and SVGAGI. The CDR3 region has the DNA TGTGCCAGCAGTTACTCCCCGAGGGACACTGAAGCTTTCTTT. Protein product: CASSYSPRDTEAFF.

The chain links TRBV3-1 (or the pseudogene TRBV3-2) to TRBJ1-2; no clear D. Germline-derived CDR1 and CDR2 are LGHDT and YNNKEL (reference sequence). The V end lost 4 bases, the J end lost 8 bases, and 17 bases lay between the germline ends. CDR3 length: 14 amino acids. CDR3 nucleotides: TGTGCCAGCAGCCCGGAGATTCTATCGAGGGGCTACACCTTC. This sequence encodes CASSPEILSRGYTF.

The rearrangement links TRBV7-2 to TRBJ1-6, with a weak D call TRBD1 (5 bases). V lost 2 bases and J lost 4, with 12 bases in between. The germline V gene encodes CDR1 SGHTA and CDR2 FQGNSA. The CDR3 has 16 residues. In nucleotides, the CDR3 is TGTGCCAGCAGCTTATTTCCAGGGACTTATAATTCACCCCTCCACTTT. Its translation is CASSLFPGTYNSPLHF.

CDR3 sequence (DNA): TGCGCCAGCAGCCTGGGCTACAGGGCTGAAGAGACCCAGTACTTC. Amino acid sequence: CASSLGYRAEETQYF. The rearrangement uses TRBV5-1 and TRBJ2-5; tentatively, D is TRBD1 (6 bases). The germline V gene encodes CDR1 SGHRS and CDR2 YFSETQ. This CDR3 is built from 15 residues. Between the trimmed V and J ends, which lost 4 bases and 3 bases, there was a span of 16 bases.

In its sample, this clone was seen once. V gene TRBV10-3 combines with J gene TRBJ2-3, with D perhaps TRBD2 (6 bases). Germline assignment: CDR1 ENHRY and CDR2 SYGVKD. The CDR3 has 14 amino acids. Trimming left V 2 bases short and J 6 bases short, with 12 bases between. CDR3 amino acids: CAISEGARGDTQYF. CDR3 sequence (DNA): TGTGCCATCAGTGAGGGGGCCCGGGGGGATACGCAGTATTTT.

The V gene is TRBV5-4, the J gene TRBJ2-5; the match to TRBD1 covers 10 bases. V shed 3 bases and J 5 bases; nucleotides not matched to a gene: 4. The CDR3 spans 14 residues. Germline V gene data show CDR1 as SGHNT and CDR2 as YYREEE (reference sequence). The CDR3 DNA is TGTGCCAGCAGCTGGGGACAGGGGCGCGAGACCCAGTACTTC. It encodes CASSWGQGRETQYF.

The CDR3 nucleotides are TGTGCCAGCAGTGAAGCGCCAGTAGCCGAGCAGTACGTC. Amino acids: CASSEAPVAEQYV. This chain links TRBV2 with TRBJ2-7, with no clear D. The length of the CDR3 is 13 residues. The V gene's germline CDR1 is SNHLY and CDR2 FYNNEI. The V end was cut by 0 bases, the J end by 6 bases, with 9 bases between.

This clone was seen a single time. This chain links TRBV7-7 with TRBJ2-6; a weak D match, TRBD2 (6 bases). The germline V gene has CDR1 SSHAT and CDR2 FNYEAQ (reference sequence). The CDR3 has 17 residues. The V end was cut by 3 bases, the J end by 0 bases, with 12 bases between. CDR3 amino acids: CASSLGTPSSGANVLTF. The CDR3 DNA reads TGTGCCAGCAGCTTGGGGACTCCAAGCTCTGGGGCCAACGTCCTGACTTTC.